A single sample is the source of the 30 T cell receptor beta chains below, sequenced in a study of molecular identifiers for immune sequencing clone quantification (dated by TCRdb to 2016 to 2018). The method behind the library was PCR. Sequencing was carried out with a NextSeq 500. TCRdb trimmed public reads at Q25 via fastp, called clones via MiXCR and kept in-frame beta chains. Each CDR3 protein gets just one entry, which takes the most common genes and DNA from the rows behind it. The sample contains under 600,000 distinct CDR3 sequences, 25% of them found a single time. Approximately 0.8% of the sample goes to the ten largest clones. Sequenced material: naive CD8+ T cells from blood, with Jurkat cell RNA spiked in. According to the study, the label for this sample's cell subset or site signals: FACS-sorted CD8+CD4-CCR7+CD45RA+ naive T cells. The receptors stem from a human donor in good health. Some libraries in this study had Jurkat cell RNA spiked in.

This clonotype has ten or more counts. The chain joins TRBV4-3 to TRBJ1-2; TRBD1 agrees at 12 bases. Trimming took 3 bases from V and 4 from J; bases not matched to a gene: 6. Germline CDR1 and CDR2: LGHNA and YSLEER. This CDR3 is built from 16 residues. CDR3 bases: TGCGCCAGCAGCCAGGGGACAGGGGGCGTTTTCTATGGCTACACCTTC. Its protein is CASSQGTGGVFYGYTF.

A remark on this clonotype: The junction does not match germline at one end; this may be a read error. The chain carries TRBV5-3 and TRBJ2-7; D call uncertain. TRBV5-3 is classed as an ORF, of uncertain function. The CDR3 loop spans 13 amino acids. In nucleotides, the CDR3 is TGTGCCAGCAGCTTGGCCCCAAACTACGAGCAGCACTTC. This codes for CASSLAPNYEQHF.

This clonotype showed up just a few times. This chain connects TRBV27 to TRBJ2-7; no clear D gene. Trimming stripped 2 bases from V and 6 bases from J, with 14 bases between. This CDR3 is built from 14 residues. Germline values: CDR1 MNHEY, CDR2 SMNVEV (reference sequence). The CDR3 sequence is CASSLIHGVSEQYF. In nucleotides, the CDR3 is TGTGCCAGCAGTTTAATCCACGGAGTTTCCGAGCAGTACTTC.

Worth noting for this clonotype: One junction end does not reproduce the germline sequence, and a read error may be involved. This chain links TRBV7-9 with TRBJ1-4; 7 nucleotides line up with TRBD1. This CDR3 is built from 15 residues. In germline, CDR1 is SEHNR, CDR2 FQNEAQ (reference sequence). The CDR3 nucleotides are TGTGCCAGCAGCCCCATCACAGGGGCTAATGAAAAACCGTTTTTT. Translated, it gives CASSPITGANEKPFF.

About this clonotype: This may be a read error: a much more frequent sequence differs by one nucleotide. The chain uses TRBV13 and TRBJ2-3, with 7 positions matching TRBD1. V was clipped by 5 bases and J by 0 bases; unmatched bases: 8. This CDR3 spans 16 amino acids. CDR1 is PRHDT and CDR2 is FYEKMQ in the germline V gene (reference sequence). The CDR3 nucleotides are TGTGCCAGCAGCCACTTAGGGACAGCTAGCACAGATACGCAGTATTTT. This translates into CASSHLGTASTDTQYF.

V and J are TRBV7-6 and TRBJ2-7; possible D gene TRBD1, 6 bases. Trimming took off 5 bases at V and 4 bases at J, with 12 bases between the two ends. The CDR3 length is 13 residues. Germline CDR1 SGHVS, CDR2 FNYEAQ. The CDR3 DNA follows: TGTGCCAGCAGCCAGGCCGGACAGTACGAGCAGTACTTC. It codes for CASSQAGQYEQYF.

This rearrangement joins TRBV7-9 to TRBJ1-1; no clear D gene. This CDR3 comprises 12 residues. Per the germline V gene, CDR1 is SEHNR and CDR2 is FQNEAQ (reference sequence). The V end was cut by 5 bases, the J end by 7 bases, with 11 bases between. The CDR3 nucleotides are TGTGCCAGCAGCGCGACCAGGAGTGAAGCTTTCTTT. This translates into CASSATRSEAFF.

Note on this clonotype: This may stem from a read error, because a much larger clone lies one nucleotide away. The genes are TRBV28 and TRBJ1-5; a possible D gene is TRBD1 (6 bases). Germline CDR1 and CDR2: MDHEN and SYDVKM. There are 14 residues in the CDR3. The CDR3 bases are TGTGCCATCAGCTCAACTTTGGGGGGGCAGCTCCAGCATTTT. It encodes CAISSTLGGQLQHF.

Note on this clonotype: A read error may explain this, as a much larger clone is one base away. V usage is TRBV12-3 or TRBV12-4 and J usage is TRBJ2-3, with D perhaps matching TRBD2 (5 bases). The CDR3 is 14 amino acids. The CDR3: CASTPASTADSQYF. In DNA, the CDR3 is TGTGCCAGCACCCCCGCTAGCACGGCAGATTCGCAGTATTTT.

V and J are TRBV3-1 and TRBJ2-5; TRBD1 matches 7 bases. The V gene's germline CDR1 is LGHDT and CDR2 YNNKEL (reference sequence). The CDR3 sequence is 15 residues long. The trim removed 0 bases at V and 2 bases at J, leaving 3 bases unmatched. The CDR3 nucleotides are TGTGCCAGCAGCCAAGATTCAGGGGGACAAGAGACCCAGTACTTC. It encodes CASSQDSGGQETQYF.

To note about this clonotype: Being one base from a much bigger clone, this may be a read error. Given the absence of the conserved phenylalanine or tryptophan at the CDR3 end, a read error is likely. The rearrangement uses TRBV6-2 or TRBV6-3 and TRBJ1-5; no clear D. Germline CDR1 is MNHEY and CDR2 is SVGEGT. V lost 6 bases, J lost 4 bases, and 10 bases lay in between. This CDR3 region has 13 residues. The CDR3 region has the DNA TGTGCCAGCAGCGTCTGGGGAAATCAGCCCCAGCATTCT. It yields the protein CASSVWGNQPQHS.

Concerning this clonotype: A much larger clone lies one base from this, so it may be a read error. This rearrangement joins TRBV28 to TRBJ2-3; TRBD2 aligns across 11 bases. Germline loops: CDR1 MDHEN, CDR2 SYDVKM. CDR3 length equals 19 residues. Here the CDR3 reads CASSFPLAGGQTDTGTQYF. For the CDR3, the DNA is TGTGCCAGCAGTTTCCCGCTAGCGGGAGGCCAAACCGACACAGGTACGCAGTATTTT.

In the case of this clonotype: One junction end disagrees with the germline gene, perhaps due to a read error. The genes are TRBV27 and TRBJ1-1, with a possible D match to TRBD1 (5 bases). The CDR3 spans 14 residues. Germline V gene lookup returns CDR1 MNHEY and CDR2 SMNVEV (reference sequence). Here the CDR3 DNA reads TGTGCCAGCAGTTTAGCAGCCTATTCGAAAGGGGCTCTCTTT. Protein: CASSLAAYSKGALF.

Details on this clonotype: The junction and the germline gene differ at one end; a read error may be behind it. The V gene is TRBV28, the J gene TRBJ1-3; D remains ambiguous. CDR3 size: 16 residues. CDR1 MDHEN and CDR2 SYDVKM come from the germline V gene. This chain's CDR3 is CACSLPLWNPGNTIYF. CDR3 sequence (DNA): TGTGCCTGCAGTTTACCTCTTTGGAATCCTGGAAACACCATATATTTT.

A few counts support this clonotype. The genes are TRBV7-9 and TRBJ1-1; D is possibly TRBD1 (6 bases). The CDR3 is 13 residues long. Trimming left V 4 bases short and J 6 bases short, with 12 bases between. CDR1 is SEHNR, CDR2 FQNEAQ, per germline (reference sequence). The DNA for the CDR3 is TGTGCCAGCAGCTCCAGGGGAAAACCTGAAGCTTTCTTT. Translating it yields CASSSRGKPEAFF. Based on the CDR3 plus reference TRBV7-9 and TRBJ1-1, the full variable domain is DTGVSQNPRHKITKRGQNVTFRCDPISEHNRLYWYRQTLGQGPEFLTYFQNEAQLEKSRLLSDRFSAERPKGSFSTLEIQRTEQGDSAMYLCASSSRGKPEAFFGQGTRLTVV.

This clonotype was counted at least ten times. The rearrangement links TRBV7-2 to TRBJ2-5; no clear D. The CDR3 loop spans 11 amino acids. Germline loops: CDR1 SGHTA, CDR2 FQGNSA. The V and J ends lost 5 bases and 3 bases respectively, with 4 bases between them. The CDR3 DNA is TGTGCCAGCAGCACAAAAGAGACCCAGTACTTC. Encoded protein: CASSTKETQYF.

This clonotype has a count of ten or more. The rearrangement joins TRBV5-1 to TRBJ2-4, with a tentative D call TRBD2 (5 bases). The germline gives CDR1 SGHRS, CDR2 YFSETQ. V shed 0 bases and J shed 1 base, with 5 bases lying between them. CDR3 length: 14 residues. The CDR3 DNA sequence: TGCGCCAGCAGCTTGGCGGGGGCCAAAAACATTCAGTACTTC. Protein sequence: CASSLAGAKNIQYF.

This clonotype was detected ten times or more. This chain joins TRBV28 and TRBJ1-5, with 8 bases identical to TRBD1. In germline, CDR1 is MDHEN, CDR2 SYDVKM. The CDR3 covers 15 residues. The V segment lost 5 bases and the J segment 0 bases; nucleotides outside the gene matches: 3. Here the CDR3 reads CASSRQGYSNQPQHF. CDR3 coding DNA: TGTGCCAGCAGTCGACAGGGGTATAGCAATCAGCCCCAGCATTTT.

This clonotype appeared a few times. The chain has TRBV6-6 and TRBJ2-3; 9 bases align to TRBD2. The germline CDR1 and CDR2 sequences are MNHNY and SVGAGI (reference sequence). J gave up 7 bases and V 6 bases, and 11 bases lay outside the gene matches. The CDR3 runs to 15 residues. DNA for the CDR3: TGTGCCAGCAGCCCAGTAGCGGGGGATCAGTATACGCAGTATTTT. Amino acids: CASSPVAGDQYTQYF.

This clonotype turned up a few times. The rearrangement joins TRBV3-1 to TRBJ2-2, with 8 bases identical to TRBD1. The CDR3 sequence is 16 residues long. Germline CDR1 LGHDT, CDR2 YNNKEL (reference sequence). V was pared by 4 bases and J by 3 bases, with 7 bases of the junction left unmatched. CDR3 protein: CASSLGTGVYTGELFF. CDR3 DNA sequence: TGTGCCAGCAGCCTCGGGACAGGCGTCTACACCGGGGAGCTGTTTTTT. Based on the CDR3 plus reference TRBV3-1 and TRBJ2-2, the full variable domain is DTAVSQTPKYLVTQMGNDKSIKCEQNLGHDTMYWYKQDSKKFLKIMFSYNNKELIINETVPNRFSPKSPDKAHLNLHINSLELGDSAVYFCASSLGTGVYTGELFFGEGSRLTVL.

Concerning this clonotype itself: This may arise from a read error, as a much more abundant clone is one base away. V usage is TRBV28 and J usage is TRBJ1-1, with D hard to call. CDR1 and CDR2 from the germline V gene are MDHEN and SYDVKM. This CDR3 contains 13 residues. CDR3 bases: TGTGCCAGCAGCGTAACAGCGAACGCTGAAGCTTTCTTT. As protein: CASSVTANAEAFF.

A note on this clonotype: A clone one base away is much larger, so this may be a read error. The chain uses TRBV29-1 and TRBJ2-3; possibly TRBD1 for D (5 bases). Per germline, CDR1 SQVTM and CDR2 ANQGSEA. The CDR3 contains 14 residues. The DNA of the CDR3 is TGCAGCGTTGAAGGGCAGGGTGAAACAGATGCGCAGTATTTT. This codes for CSVEGQGETDAQYF.

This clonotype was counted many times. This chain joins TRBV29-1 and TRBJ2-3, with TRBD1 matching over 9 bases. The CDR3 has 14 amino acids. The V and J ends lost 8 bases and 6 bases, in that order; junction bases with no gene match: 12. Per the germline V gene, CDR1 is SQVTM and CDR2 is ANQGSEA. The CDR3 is CSLFTGTGIDTQYF. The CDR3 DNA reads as TGCAGCCTCTTTACGGGGACAGGGATTGATACGCAGTATTTT.

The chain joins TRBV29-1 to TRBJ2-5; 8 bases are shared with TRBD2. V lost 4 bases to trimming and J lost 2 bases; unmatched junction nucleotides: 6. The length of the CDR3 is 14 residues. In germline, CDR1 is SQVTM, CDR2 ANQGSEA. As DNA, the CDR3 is TGCAGCGTTGCGGGGGGGAGCATACAAGAGACCCAGTACTTC. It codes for CSVAGGSIQETQYF. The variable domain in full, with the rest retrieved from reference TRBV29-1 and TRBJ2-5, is SAVISQKPSRDICQRGTSLTIQCQVDSQVTMMFWYRQQPGQSLTLIATANQGSEATYESGFVIDKFPISRPNLTFSTLTVSNMSPEDSSIYLCSVAGGSIQETQYFGPGTRLLVL.

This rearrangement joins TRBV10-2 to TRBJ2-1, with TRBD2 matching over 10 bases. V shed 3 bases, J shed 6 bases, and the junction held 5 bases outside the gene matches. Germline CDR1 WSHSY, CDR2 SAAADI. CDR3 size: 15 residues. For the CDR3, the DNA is TGCGCCAGCAGTGATGGCGCTAGCGGGGGCAATGAGCAGTTCTTC. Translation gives CASSDGASGGNEQFF.

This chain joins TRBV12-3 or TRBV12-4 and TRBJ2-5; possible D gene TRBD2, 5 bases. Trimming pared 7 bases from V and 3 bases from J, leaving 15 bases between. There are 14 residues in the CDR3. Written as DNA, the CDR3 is TGTGCCAGCAAAACTCTGGACTGGGAAGAGACCCAGTACTTC. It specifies CASKTLDWEETQYF.

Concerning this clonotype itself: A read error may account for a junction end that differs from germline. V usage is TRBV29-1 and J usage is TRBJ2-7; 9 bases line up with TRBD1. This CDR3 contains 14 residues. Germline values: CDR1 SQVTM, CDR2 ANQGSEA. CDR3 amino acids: CGVAPGQGMYEQYF. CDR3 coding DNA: TGCGGCGTGGCACCGGGACAGGGAATGTACGAGCAGTACTTC.

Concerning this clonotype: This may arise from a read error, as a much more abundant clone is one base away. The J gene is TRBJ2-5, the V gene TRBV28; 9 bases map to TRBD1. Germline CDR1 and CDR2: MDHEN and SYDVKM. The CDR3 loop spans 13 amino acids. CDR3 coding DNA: TGTGCCCACGGACAGGGGATGCAAGCGACCCAGTACTTC. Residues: CAHGQGMQATQYF.

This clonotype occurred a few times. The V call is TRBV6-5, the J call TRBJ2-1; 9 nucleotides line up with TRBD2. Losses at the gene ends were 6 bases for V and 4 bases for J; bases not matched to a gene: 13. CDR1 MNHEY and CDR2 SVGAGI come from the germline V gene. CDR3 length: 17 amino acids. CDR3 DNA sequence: TGTGCCAGCAGGAATCTCATTGTAACTAGCGGGTACAATGAGCAGTTCTTC. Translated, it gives CASRNLIVTSGYNEQFF.

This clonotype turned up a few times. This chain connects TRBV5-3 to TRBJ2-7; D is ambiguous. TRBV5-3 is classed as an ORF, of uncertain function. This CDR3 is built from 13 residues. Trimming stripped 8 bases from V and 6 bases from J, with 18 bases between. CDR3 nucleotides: TGTGCCAGCAGCCAGCTAGGTGCCCTCGAGCAGTACTTC. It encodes CASSQLGALEQYF.